The 27 T cell receptor beta chains below come from one sample, sequenced in a study of blood T cell repertoires in COVID-19 (dated by TCRdb to the early 2020s). Libraries were prepared through the immunoSEQ multiplex PCR assay. TCRdb provides this immuneACCESS table in a form limited to in-frame rearrangements. Some clones are lacking; in checked studies, under half of them reflect an unresolved V gene, and why the rest are absent is not known. Counted in this sample were some 250,000 clones; 80% to 85% of them appeared once. Clones ranked in the top ten supply around an eighth of the sample. Sequencing input: peripheral blood. These receptors came from a woman between 55 and 75 years old with active or convalescent COVID-19.

V is TRBV27 and J is TRBJ1-5, with D perhaps TRBD1 (6 bases). The germline V and J ends were trimmed by 2 bases and 4 bases, with 9 bases remaining between them. Germline CDR1 and CDR2: MNHEY and SMNVEV (reference sequence). The CDR3 covers 14 residues. CDR3 region: CASSLGQGNQPQHF. In nucleotides, the CDR3 is TGTGCCAGCAGTTTAGGGCAGGGGAATCAGCCCCAGCATTTT.

The chain uses TRBV21-1 and TRBJ2-5; TRBD2, as called in the table, went unchecked against the DNA. TRBV21-1 is a listed pseudogene. This CDR3 contains 15 residues. This CDR3 is CASSKEAGRGETQYF. The CDR3 DNA reads as TGTGCCAGCAGCAAAGAGGCAGGGCGGGGGGAGACCCAGTACTTC.

This rearrangement joins TRBV7-2 to TRBJ2-5; possibly TRBD1 for D (6 bases). V was trimmed by 1 base and J by 5 bases, leaving 14 bases between them. Per germline, CDR1 SGHTA and CDR2 FQGNSA. This CDR3 comprises 15 residues. CDR3 bases: TGTGCCAGCAGCTTAGGTTCAGGGACATGGGAGACCCAGTACTTC. Its translation is CASSLGSGTWETQYF.

The gene calls are TRBV27 and TRBJ1-1; no reliable D call. V was clipped by 6 bases and J by 0 bases, with 14 bases between them. This CDR3 has 15 amino acids. CDR1 and CDR2 from the germline V gene are MNHEY and SMNVEV (reference sequence). The CDR3 is CASSHQGRVNTEAFF. CDR3 nucleotide sequence: TGTGCCAGCAGCCACCAAGGGAGGGTGAACACTGAAGCTTTCTTT.

This chain joins TRBV5-1 and TRBJ2-2; D might be TRBD1 (6 bases). Germline CDR1 reads SGHRS; CDR2 reads YFSETQ. This CDR3 spans 14 amino acids. V gave up 3 bases and J gave up 1 base, with 7 bases separating them. As DNA, the CDR3 is TGCGCCAGCAGCTGGGGACAGAACACCGGGGAGCTGTTTTTT. It is translated as CASSWGQNTGELFF. Based on the CDR3 plus reference TRBV5-1 and TRBJ2-2, the full variable domain is KAGVTQTPRYLIKTRGQQVTLSCSPISGHRSVSWYQQTPGQGLQFLFEYFSETQRNKGNFPGRFSGRQFSNSRSEMNVSTLELGDSALYLCASSWGQNTGELFFGEGSRLTVL.

This chain joins TRBV28 and TRBJ1-5; perhaps TRBD1 as D (5 bases). Germline V gene lookup returns CDR1 MDHEN and CDR2 SYDVKM. Trimming cost V 3 bases and J 2 bases, with 8 bases left between them. CDR3 length: 14 residues. CDR3 in DNA: TGTGCCAGCAGTTTCAGACAGCGCAATCAGCCCCAGCATTTT. The encoded protein is CASSFRQRNQPQHF.

The V call is TRBV9, the J call TRBJ1-2, with D possibly TRBD1 on 5 matching bases. The CDR3 is 15 amino acids. Germline V CDR1 and CDR2: SGDLS, YYNGEE. With 0 bases removed from V and 5 bases from J, the gap between germline ends came to 14 bases. The CDR3 nucleotides read TGTGCCAGCAGCGTAGCGGGGCAGGGACTTTATGGCTACACCTTC. It encodes CASSVAGQGLYGYTF.

This clone was seen a handful of times. The CDR3, as DNA: TGTGCCATCAGTGGGGCGACAGCCACATACACCGGGGAGCTGTTTTTT. It yields the protein CAISGATATYTGELFF. V usage is TRBV10-3 and J usage is TRBJ2-2; weak D call: TRBD1 (5 bases). CDR1 is ENHRY and CDR2 is SYGVKD in the germline V gene. The CDR3 has 16 amino acids. Trimming took 4 bases from V and 3 from J, leaving 15 bases between them.

The chain employs TRBV5-1 and TRBJ1-5, with TRBD1 identical over 8 bases. Germline CDR1 is SGHRS and CDR2 is YFSETQ. V shed 2 bases, J shed 6 bases, and the junction held 4 bases outside the gene matches. The CDR3 length is 14 residues. The CDR3 DNA reads TGCGCCAGCAGCTTACAGGGGGAAGGTCAGCCCCAGCATTTT. Encoded protein: CASSLQGEGQPQHF.

This clone appeared a single time. The chain combines TRBV19 with TRBJ2-2, with a tentative D call TRBD1 (7 bases). The CDR3 is 17 residues long. CDR1 and CDR2 from the germline V gene are LNHDA and SQIVND (reference sequence). Trimming took 6 bases from V and 2 from J, leaving 19 bases between them. The CDR3 DNA sequence: TGTGCCAGTAGGGGGGGACAGCCATTCTTAAACACCGGGGAGCTGTTTTTT. Translated, it gives CASRGGQPFLNTGELFF. The whole variable domain, remainder taken from reference TRBV19 and TRBJ2-2, is DGGITQSPKYLFRKEGQNVTLSCEQNLNHDAMYWYRQDPGQGLRLIYYSQIVNDFQKGDIAEGYSVSREKKESFPLTVTSAQKNPTAFYLCASRGGQPFLNTGELFFGEGSRLTVL.

The V call is TRBV4-1, the J call TRBJ2-3; the D is unclear. V lost 6 bases and J lost 4, with 20 bases in between. Per germline, CDR1 MGHRA and CDR2 YSYEKL. This CDR3 has 16 residues. CDR3 DNA sequence: TGCGCCAGCAGGAAAAGGTCCGGAGTGAGCGCAGATACGCAGTATTTT. Protein: CASRKRSGVSADTQYF.

This rearrangement joins TRBV5-1 to TRBJ2-7, with TRBD1 matching over 8 bases. The J segment lost 5 bases and the V segment lost 0 bases, leaving 4 bases of the junction unmatched. Germline lookup yields CDR1 SGHRS and CDR2 YFSETQ. CDR3 length: 14 amino acids. DNA of the CDR3: TGCGCCAGCAGCTTGGACAGGGGGATGGACGAGCAGTACTTC. Protein product: CASSLDRGMDEQYF. Using reference TRBV5-1 and TRBJ2-7 for the parts outside the CDR3, the full variable domain is KAGVTQTPRYLIKTRGQQVTLSCSPISGHRSVSWYQQTPGQGLQFLFEYFSETQRNKGNFPGRFSGRQFSNSRSEMNVSTLELGDSALYLCASSLDRGMDEQYFGPGTRLTVT.

The J gene is TRBJ1-4, the V gene TRBV11-2; D might be TRBD1 (6 bases). Germline V gene lookup returns CDR1 SGHAT and CDR2 FQNNGV. V dropped 5 bases and J dropped 7 bases, with 14 bases sitting between them. The length of the CDR3 is 14 residues. For the CDR3, the DNA is TGTGCCAGCAGCCTAGGGGGTGGGAGTGAAAAACTGTTTTTT. This sequence encodes CASSLGGGSEKLFF.

This clone was found many times. The gene calls are TRBV2 and TRBJ2-7; tentatively, D is TRBD1 (6 bases). The CDR3 contains 13 residues. The V and J ends lost 6 bases and 2 bases respectively, with 11 bases between them. CDR1 and CDR2 from the germline V gene are SNHLY and FYNNEI. The CDR3 nucleotides are TGTGCCAGCAGGAGGACAGCCCCCTACGAGCAGTACTTC. This encodes CASRRTAPYEQYF. Combining the CDR3 with reference TRBV2 and TRBJ2-7 gives the whole variable domain EPEVTQTPSHQVTQMGQEVILRCVPISNHLYFYWYRQILGQKVEFLVSFYNNEISEKSEIFDDQFSVERPDGSNFTLKIRSTKLEDSAMYFCASRRTAPYEQYFGPGTRLTVT.

The chain employs TRBV6-5 and TRBJ2-3, with D possibly being TRBD2 (7 bases). The CDR3 runs to 16 residues. In germline, CDR1 is MNHEY, CDR2 SVGAGI. V was clipped by 0 bases and J by 5 bases, with 15 bases between them. CDR3 region: CASSYSRGGLGDTQYF. Written as DNA, the CDR3 is TGTGCCAGCAGTTACTCGAGGGGGGGCTTAGGAGATACGCAGTATTTT.

This chain joins TRBV6-5 and TRBJ1-1, with D possibly TRBD1 on 6 matching bases. Germline loops: CDR1 MNHEY, CDR2 SVGAGI. The V gene lost 2 bases and the J gene lost 1 base, with 14 bases spanning the gap. The CDR3 is made up of 16 amino acids. CDR3 in DNA: TGTGCCAGCAGTTACGAATCCGGGACACCGAACACTGAAGCTTTCTTT. Translation: CASSYESGTPNTEAFF.

The rearrangement uses TRBV11-1 and TRBJ1-1, with 10 nucleotides matching TRBD1. CDR3 length equals 16 residues. V lost 9 bases to trimming and J lost 6 bases; unmatched junction nucleotides: 16. Germline V gene sequence: CDR1 SGHAT, CDR2 FQDESV (reference sequence). CDR3 region: CASRGDRGLRSAEAFF. For the CDR3, the DNA is TGTGCCAGTCGGGGGGACAGGGGATTAAGAAGCGCTGAAGCTTTCTTT.

The chain couples TRBV7-9 to TRBJ1-2, with D maybe TRBD1 (6 bases). CDR3 length equals 16 residues. Trimming removed 5 bases at V and 0 bases at J, with 16 bases between. In germline, CDR1 is SEHNR, CDR2 FQNEAQ (reference sequence). The CDR3 sequence: CASSPGGGDTNYGYTF. As DNA, the CDR3 is TGTGCCAGCAGCCCAGGAGGGGGGGATACTAACTATGGCTACACCTTC.

The chain recombines TRBV6-2 or TRBV6-3 with TRBJ1-1; TRBD1 might be the D (6 bases). V shed 5 bases and J shed 1 base, with 17 bases lying between them. This CDR3 spans 16 amino acids. CDR1 is MNHEY and CDR2 is SVGEGT in the germline V gene. The CDR3 bases are TGTGCCAGCAGTCGAGGACGGGGGGCTCGGAACACTGAAGCTTTCTTT. It codes for CASSRGRGARNTEAFF.

The chain has TRBV19 and TRBJ2-3; 7 nucleotides agree with TRBD1. V lost 7 bases and J lost 3; bases outside the gene matches: 4. The CDR3 is 13 amino acids. Germline V CDR1 and CDR2: LNHDA, SQIVND (reference sequence). The DNA for the CDR3 is TGTGCCAGTATTCGACAGGGAACAGATACGCAGTATTTT. It yields the protein CASIRQGTDTQYF.

This chain links TRBV3-1 (or the pseudogene TRBV3-2) with TRBJ1-4; D perhaps matches TRBD1 (6 bases). With 7 bases removed from V and 3 bases from J, the gap between germline ends came to 12 bases. This CDR3 region has 14 residues. Germline V gene data show CDR1 as LGHDT and CDR2 as YNNKEL (reference sequence). CDR3 bases: TGTGCCAGCAAACAGGGTTTTGCTAATGAAAAACTGTTTTTT. It is translated as CASKQGFANEKLFF.

This chain joins TRBV5-1 and TRBJ2-5, with D tentatively TRBD2 (5 bases). This CDR3 has 17 residues. The V end lost 0 bases, the J end lost 4 bases, and 19 bases lay between the germline ends. CDR1 is SGHRS and CDR2 is YFSETQ in the germline V gene. The DNA for the CDR3 is TGCGCCAGCAGCTTGGGCTGGATACTAGGCTCCTCAGAGACCCAGTACTTC. It encodes CASSLGWILGSSETQYF.

V and J are TRBV5-1 and TRBJ2-5, with D tentatively TRBD2 (6 bases). CDR3 size: 16 residues. Germline CDR1 is SGHRS and CDR2 is YFSETQ. V lost 0 bases and J 4 bases, leaving 16 bases between the germline ends. Here the CDR3 reads CASSLGLSGWAETQYF. The DNA for the CDR3 is TGCGCCAGCAGCTTGGGGCTCAGCGGGTGGGCAGAGACCCAGTACTTC.

This chain links TRBV19 with TRBJ1-5, with a weak D call TRBD1 (5 bases). With 7 bases removed from V and 5 bases from J, the gap between germline ends came to 12 bases. Germline-derived CDR1 and CDR2 are LNHDA and SQIVND (reference sequence). The CDR3 is 13 residues long. The CDR3 region is CASTVGGYQPQHF. The CDR3 nucleotides read TGTGCCAGTACGGTGGGGGGTTATCAGCCCCAGCATTTT.

J is TRBJ1-4 and V is TRBV5-6; possibly TRBD1 for D (6 bases). V was cut by 5 bases and J by 5 bases, with 16 bases left in between. The CDR3 is made up of 15 amino acids. CDR1 SGHDT and CDR2 YYEEEE come from the germline V gene. For the CDR3, the DNA is TGTGCCAGCAGGGAGTGGGGGCAGATAAATGAAAAACTGTTTTTT. Translating gives CASREWGQINEKLFF. Complete variable domain (other parts from reference TRBV5-6 and TRBJ1-4): DAGVTQSPTHLIKTRGQQVTLRCSPKSGHDTVSWYQQALGQGPQFIFQYYEEEERQRGNFPDRFSGHQFPNYSSELNVNALLLGDSALYLCASREWGQINEKLFFGSGTQLSVL.

This chain connects TRBV9 to TRBJ2-2; TRBD2 might be the D (5 bases). The V end lost 3 bases, the J end lost 7 bases, and 13 bases lay between the germline ends. CDR1 is SGDLS and CDR2 is YYNGEE in the germline V gene. The CDR3 runs 14 residues. CDR3 nucleotide sequence: TGTGCCAGCAGCGCACGACCGGAGGACGGGGAGCTGTTTTTT. This gives the protein CASSARPEDGELFF.

This clone turned up a few times. The gene calls are TRBV4-2 and TRBJ1-2, with TRBD1 matching over 9 bases. The trim removed 3 bases at V and 6 bases at J, leaving 2 bases unmatched. Per germline, CDR1 LGHNA and CDR2 YNFKEQ. This CDR3 has 13 amino acids. The CDR3 spells CASSHGDRDGYTF. DNA of the CDR3: TGTGCCAGCAGCCATGGGGACAGGGATGGCTACACCTTC.